The entry below describes one T cell receptor (beta chain). What it binds is not known. Use of 60 Vbeta and 13 Jbeta primers characterized the PCR. The repertoire was sequenced with immunoSEQ multiplex PCR; TCRdb's copy has only in-frame clones and lacks some. Of 72,000 or so clones listed, around 70% are singletons. This entry is derived from a study of cytomegalovirus exposure and HLA in healthy donors. Study-wide findings and caveats: In an earlier analysis, about 87% or about 30%: the productive usage of most TCR beta V segments. Presence/absence analyses took donor sequencing depth as roughly uniform. Later analysis found that TCR beta chains associated with HLA were more clonally expanded than other, equally common chains. A missense variant in DCLRE1C was later tied to TCR beta V- and J-gene trimming.

Looked up from germline, CDR1 is MDHEN and CDR2 is SYDVKM. V dropped 7 bases and J dropped 2 bases, with 16 bases sitting between them. This CDR3 contains 15 residues. The V and J genes are TRBV28 and TRBJ2-3, with TRBD2 as a possible D gene (6 bases). The sequence was collected from a human donor in good health. The sample was PBMCs. The CDR3 region has the DNA TGTGCCAGCACCCCATTGACTAGTCTCACAGATACGCAGTATTTT. As protein: CASTPLTSLTDTQYF.